The next 2 T cell receptor beta chains were all read from a single sample in a study of tumor-infiltrating lymphocytes in oesophageal squamous cell carcinoma. TCRdb ran MiXCR on the PCR reads and lists one entry per CDR3 protein. The data contain 15,000 to 20,000 distinct CDR3 sequences, 40% to 55% of them singletons. Sample: blood. These receptors came from a female donor with esophageal squamous cell carcinoma.

This clonotype was recorded at least ten times. The V call is TRBV5-1, the J call TRBJ1-1; TRBD1 matches 8 bases. V was clipped by 2 bases and J by 4 bases; unmatched bases: 1. Germline values: CDR1 SGHRS, CDR2 YFSETQ. This CDR3 spans 13 amino acids. CDR3 amino acids: CASSFDRGTEAFF. CDR3 sequence (DNA): TGCGCCAGCAGCTTTGACAGGGGCACTGAAGCTTTCTTT.

This sequence joins TRBV7-6 and TRBJ2-3; TRBD2 is a possible D gene (5 bases). The CDR3 runs to 15 residues. Germline V gene data show CDR1 as SGHVS and CDR2 as FNYEAQ. The V and J ends lost 1 base and 14 bases respectively, with 22 bases between them. For the CDR3, the DNA is TGTGCCAGCAGCTTAGGGCAGTTCAGCACCGGGGAGCTGTATTTT. Protein product: CASSLGQFSTGELYF.